The clone carrying this T cell receptor beta chain was recorded once. An end of the junction does not agree with germline; a read error may underlie this. The sample comes from a study of blood T cells in healthy people across ages. At least 5 micrograms of total RNA were extracted per sample. A second PCR, run for about 6 to 11 cycles, used a sample-barcoded 5' primer plus a J-beta primer mix. Every single cDNA molecule received a tag from a template-switch adaptor with 12 random nucleotides. TCRdb used MiXCR to reprocess the 5' RACE reads, holding one entry per CDR3 protein. Among 700,000 to 950,000 distinct CDR3 sequences listed, about 62% were seen once. This CDR3 is 16 amino acids long. Germline-derived CDR1 and CDR2 are MNHEY and SMNVEV (reference sequence).

The origin of this receptor is a man aged 25 to 45 in good health. Material: blood. The chain links TRBV27 to TRBJ2-1, with D perhaps matching TRBD1 (6 bases). This CDR3 is CASSLSIQGPYNGQFF. CDR3 DNA: TGTGCCAGCAGTTTATCTATACAGGGCCCCTACAATGGGCAGTTCTTC.